The entry below gives a single TCR beta chain sequence along with its context. Its matching antigen is unknown. The PCR was carried out with 60 Vbeta primers and 13 Jbeta primers. Produced via immunoSEQ multiplex PCR; TCRdb's table is partial and in-frame only. In the table there are around 130,000 clones, roughly 77% of which are singletons. The data are from a study of cytomegalovirus exposure and HLA in healthy donors. Study-wide background: In an earlier analysis, around 120 million unique TCR beta sequences were found from approximately 170 million T cells.

Study-level results: A later examination showed that TCR association rates differed by HLA locus, with DRB1 most and HLA-C fewest.

Germline lookup yields CDR1 SGHVS and CDR2 FQNEAQ. V dropped 5 bases and J dropped 0; count of bases not matched to a gene: 7. The CDR3 covers 17 residues. V usage is TRBV7-8 and J usage is TRBJ2-7; 13 bases agree with TRBD2. The sample comprised PBMCs. This receptor was identified in a woman in her 40s in good health and CMV-seropositive. Written as DNA, the CDR3 is TGTGCCAGCAGCATAACTAGCGGGGGGGATAACTCCTACGAGCAGTACTTC. It is translated as CASSITSGGDNSYEQYF. The variable domain in full, completed from reference TRBV7-8 and TRBJ2-7, reads GAGVSQSPRYKVAKRGQDVALRCDPISGHVSLFWYQQALGQGPEFLTYFQNEAQLDKSGLPSDRFFAERPEGSVSTLKIQRTQQEDSAVYLCASSITSGGDNSYEQYFGPGTRLTVT.